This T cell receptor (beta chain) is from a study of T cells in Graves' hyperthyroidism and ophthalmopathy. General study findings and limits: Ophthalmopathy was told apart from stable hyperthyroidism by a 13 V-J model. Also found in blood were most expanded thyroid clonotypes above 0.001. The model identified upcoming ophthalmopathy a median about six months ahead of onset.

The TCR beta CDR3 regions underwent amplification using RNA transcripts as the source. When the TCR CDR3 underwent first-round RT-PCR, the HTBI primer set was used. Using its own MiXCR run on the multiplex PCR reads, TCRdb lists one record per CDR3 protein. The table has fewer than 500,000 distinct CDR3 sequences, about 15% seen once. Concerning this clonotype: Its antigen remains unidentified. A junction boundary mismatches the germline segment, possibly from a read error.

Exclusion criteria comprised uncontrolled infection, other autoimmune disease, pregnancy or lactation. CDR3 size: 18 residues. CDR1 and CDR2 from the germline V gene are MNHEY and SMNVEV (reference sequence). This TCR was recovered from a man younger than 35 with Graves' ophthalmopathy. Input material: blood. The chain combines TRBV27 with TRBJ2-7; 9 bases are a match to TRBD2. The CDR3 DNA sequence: TGTGCCAGCAGTTTACAACCTGTATGGTCTAGCGGGAACTACGAGCAGTGCTTC. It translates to CASSLQPVWSSGNYEQCF.